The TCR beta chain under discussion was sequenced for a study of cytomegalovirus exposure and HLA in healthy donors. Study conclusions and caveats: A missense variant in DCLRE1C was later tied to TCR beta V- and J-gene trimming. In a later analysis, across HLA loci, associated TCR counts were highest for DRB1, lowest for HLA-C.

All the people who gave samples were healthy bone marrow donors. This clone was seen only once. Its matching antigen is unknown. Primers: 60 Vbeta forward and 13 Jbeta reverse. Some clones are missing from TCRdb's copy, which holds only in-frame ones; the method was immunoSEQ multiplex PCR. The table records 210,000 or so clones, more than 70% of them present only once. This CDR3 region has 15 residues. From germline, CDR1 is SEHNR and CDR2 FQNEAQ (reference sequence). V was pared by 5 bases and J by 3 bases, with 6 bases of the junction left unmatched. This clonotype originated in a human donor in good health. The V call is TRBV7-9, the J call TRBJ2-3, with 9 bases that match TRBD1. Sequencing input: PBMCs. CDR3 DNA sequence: TGTGCCAGCAGCGTTGGGACAGGGCGGACAGATACGCAGTATTTT. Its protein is CASSVGTGRTDTQYF.